A selection of T cell receptor beta chains follows, all from one sample in a study of T-cell reconstitution after alpha-beta-depleted transplantation in children. One entry per CDR3 protein, called by TCRdb with MiXCR from the PCR reads. The sample lists hundreds of thousands of distinct CDR3 sequences; around 25% were seen once. This specimen consisted of PBMCs, mostly from graft donor cells, obtained 360 days after TCRalphabeta/CD19-depleted stem cell transplant. These receptors all come from a female patient between 2 and 15 years old who had a stem cell transplant for congenital amegakaryocytic thrombocytopenia, so the T cells may come from the graft donor. Both conserved end residues are part of each CDR3. Each record gives: D gene, V gene, clone size, J gene, CDR3 DNA, CDR3 protein. A D gene is named only where the DNA matches it firmly. Rows give clone size only sometimes, using once, few, many, or a class for an expanded clone.

D: NA; V: TRBV6-2/TRBV6-3; size: NA; J: TRBJ1-5; DNA: TGTGCCAGCAGTTACGAGTTCTTGGGGGCAAACAATCAGCCCCAGCATTTT; CDR3: CASSYEFLGANNQPQHF
D: NA; V: TRBV6-1; size: NA; J: TRBJ2-7; DNA: TGTGCCAGCAGTGAAGGGTATGGGCAGTACTTC; CDR3: CASSEGYGQYF
D: TRBD1; V: TRBV4-3; size: few; J: TRBJ2-7; DNA: TGCGCCAGCAGCCAGCGGACAGGGTACTTCTACGAGCAGTACTTC; CDR3: CASSQRTGYFYEQYF
D: TRBD1; V: TRBV5-1; size: few; J: TRBJ2-2; DNA: TGCGCCAGCAGCTTTAGGGGACAGGAGAACACCGGGGAGCTGTTTTTT; CDR3: CASSFRGQENTGELFF
D: NA; V: TRBV11-2; size: few; J: TRBJ1-4; DNA: TGTGCCAGCAGGAGAGGGAAAAGCACTAATGAAAAACTGTTTTTT; CDR3: CASRRGKSTNEKLFF
D: NA; V: TRBV20-1; size: few; J: TRBJ2-2; DNA: TGCAGTGCTAGTCCGGGATTCAACACCGGGGAGCTGTTTTTT; CDR3: CSASPGFNTGELFF
D: TRBD1; V: TRBV12-3/TRBV12-4; size: few; J: TRBJ2-3; DNA: TGTGCCAGCAGTGATGACAGGGCTAGCACAGATACGCAGTATTTT; CDR3: CASSDDRASTDTQYF
D: NA; V: TRBV27; size: many; J: TRBJ2-5; DNA: TGTGCCAGCAGTTTTTATGGTTGGGAGACCCAGTACTTC; CDR3: CASSFYGWETQYF
D: NA; V: TRBV7-9; size: few; J: TRBJ2-3; DNA: TGTGCCAGCAGCTTACGGAACACAGATACGCAGTATTTT; CDR3: CASSLRNTDTQYF
D: NA; V: TRBV29-1; size: NA; J: TRBJ1-2; DNA: TGCAGCGTTGAGGTTTTGGAGGGTACAGGGGGCTACACCTTC; CDR3: CSVEVLEGTGGYTF
D: NA; V: TRBV12-3/TRBV12-4; size: many; J: TRBJ1-3; DNA: TGTGCCAGCAGTCCCGGACTAAACACCATATATTTT; CDR3: CASSPGLNTIYF
D: NA; V: TRBV5-1; size: few; J: TRBJ2-5; DNA: TGCGCCAGCAGCTTCAGTGCGCGACAAGAGACCCAGTACTTC; CDR3: CASSFSARQETQYF
D: TRBD1; V: TRBV5-1; size: NA; J: TRBJ1-2; DNA: TGCGCCAGCAGCGGAGACAGGGATGATGGCTACACCTTC; CDR3: CASSGDRDDGYTF
D: TRBD1; V: TRBV29-1; size: many; J: TRBJ2-7; DNA: TGCAGCGTTGTACGGGACAGGACCTCCTACGAGCAGTACTTC; CDR3: CSVVRDRTSYEQYF
D: NA; V: TRBV6-2/TRBV6-3; size: many; J: TRBJ2-5; DNA: TGTGCCAGCAACAGGCGGCGTAGGTACTTC; CDR3: CASNRRRRYF
D: NA; V: TRBV6-1; size: NA; J: TRBJ2-5; DNA: TGTGCCAGCAGTGAACGTTCGACTTTTTCATTCCAAGAGACCCAGTACTTC; CDR3: CASSERSTFSFQETQYF
D: NA; V: TRBV25-1; size: NA; J: TRBJ1-4; DNA: TGTGCCAGCGGAACCCCGGGACAAAATGAAAAACTGTTTTTT; CDR3: CASGTPGQNEKLFF
D: NA; V: TRBV20-1; size: few; J: TRBJ1-1; DNA: TGCAGTGCTCCCCTGGGGGGACACTGGAACACTGAAGCTTTCTTT; CDR3: CSAPLGGHWNTEAFF
D: NA; V: TRBV28; size: few; J: TRBJ2-2; DNA: TGTGCCAGCACCCTGGGGACCCCGCGGACCGGGGAGCTGTTTTTT; CDR3: CASTLGTPRTGELFF
D: TRBD1; V: TRBV12-3/TRBV12-4; size: NA; J: TRBJ1-1; DNA: TGTGCCAGCAGAGTTTCGGGGACAGGTTATGAAGCTTTCTTT; CDR3: CASRVSGTGYEAFF
D: TRBD1; V: TRBV5-1; size: NA; J: TRBJ2-3; DNA: TGCGCCAGCAGCGGCGGGACAGGGACAGATACGCAGTATTTT; CDR3: CASSGGTGTDTQYF
D: NA; V: TRBV9; size: NA; J: TRBJ2-2; DNA: TGTGCCAGCAGTCCAACAACGAGACAGGAATGGGACACCGGGGAGCTGTTTTTT; CDR3: CASSPTTRQEWDTGELFF
D: NA; V: TRBV7-2; size: NA; J: TRBJ2-6; DNA: TGTGCCAGCAGCCCCAGTATCTCTGGGGCCAACGTCCTGACTTTC; CDR3: CASSPSISGANVLTF
D: TRBD2; V: TRBV29-1; size: many; J: TRBJ2-5; DNA: TGCAGCGTTGTAGGACTAGCGCAAGAGACCCAGTACTTC; CDR3: CSVVGLAQETQYF
D: NA; V: TRBV7-6; size: few; J: TRBJ2-2; DNA: TGTGCCAGCAGCTTAGGGTTAAACAGGAATCCCGGGGAGCTGTTTTTT; CDR3: CASSLGLNRNPGELFF
D: TRBD2; V: TRBV13; size: NA; J: TRBJ2-5; DNA: TGTGCCAGCAGCTGGCGGGGGGCCCTGGATGGGGAGACCCAGTACTTC; CDR3: CASSWRGALDGETQYF
D: NA; V: TRBV12-3/TRBV12-4; size: many; J: TRBJ2-1; DNA: TGTGCCAGCAGTTTTCCTCCGGCTGAGGGGGGCTCCTACAATGAGCAGTTCTTC; CDR3: CASSFPPAEGGSYNEQFF
D: NA; V: TRBV2; size: few; J: TRBJ2-1; DNA: TGTGCCAGCCAGGACCTATACAATGAGCAGTTCTTC; CDR3: CASQDLYNEQFF
D: TRBD1; V: TRBV12-3/TRBV12-4; size: once; J: TRBJ2-3; DNA: TGTGCCTGCAGTTTGGACAGGGGGCGCGGTAGCGGGAGCACAGATACGCAGTATTTT; CDR3: CACSLDRGRGSGSTDTQYF
D: NA; V: TRBV12-3/TRBV12-4; size: many; J: TRBJ2-7; DNA: TGTGCCAGCAGTTTAGCAGGACTGATACACGAGCAGTACTTC; CDR3: CASSLAGLIHEQYF
D: TRBD2; V: TRBV28; size: few; J: TRBJ2-7; DNA: TGTGCCAGCAGTTCCGTACTAGCGGGGAACGAGCAGTACTTC; CDR3: CASSSVLAGNEQYF
D: NA; V: TRBV5-1; size: NA; J: TRBJ2-1; DNA: TGCGCCAGCAGCTTGAGAGCGGGTTACAATGAGCAGTTCTTC; CDR3: CASSLRAGYNEQFF
D: NA; V: TRBV30; size: NA; J: TRBJ2-3; DNA: TGTGCCTGGACCACAGGGCCGGCAGATACGCAGTATTTT; CDR3: CAWTTGPADTQYF
D: TRBD2; V: TRBV2; size: many; J: TRBJ2-1; DNA: TGTGCCAGCAGCCAGACTAGCATGAATGAGCAGTTCTTC; CDR3: CASSQTSMNEQFF
D: NA; V: TRBV30; size: NA; J: TRBJ2-5; DNA: TGTGCCTGGAGTGCGAACAGCCAAGAGACCCAGTACTTC; CDR3: CAWSANSQETQYF
D: NA; V: TRBV4-1; size: NA; J: TRBJ2-3; DNA: TGCGCCAGCAGCCAATATGCCGCGCTCGGTACGCAGTATTTT; CDR3: CASSQYAALGTQYF